These 25 T cell receptor beta chains were sequenced from one sample in a study of T cells in Graves' hyperthyroidism and ophthalmopathy. Amplified regions were TCR beta CDR3 sequences from RNA transcripts. An initial round of RT-PCR targeting the TCR CDR3 relied on the HTBI primer set. TCRdb itself ran the multiplex PCR reads through MiXCR, one entry per CDR3 protein. This sample has under 350,000 distinct CDR3 sequences, with roughly 13% found just once. Sequencing was carried out using blood. These receptors came from a woman aged 40 to 50 with Graves' ophthalmopathy.

This clonotype showed up many times. The chain carries TRBV3-1 and TRBJ2-3; 10 positions agree with TRBD2. Germline V lookup: CDR1 LGHDT, CDR2 YNNKEL (reference sequence). V lost 6 bases and J lost 4; bases outside the gene matches: 10. The CDR3 spans 16 residues. CDR3 in DNA: TGTGCCAGCAGTTTCGAACCTAGCGGGAGAGCAGATACGCAGTATTTT. Amino acid sequence: CASSFEPSGRADTQYF.

This clonotype was seen only a few times. In nucleotides, the CDR3 is TGTGCCAGCAGTTTATTTGGAACCGGGGAGCTGTTTTTT. Translated, it gives CASSLFGTGELFF. This chain connects TRBV27 to TRBJ2-2; D ambiguous. CDR3 length: 13 amino acids. CDR1 MNHEY and CDR2 SMNVEV come from the germline V gene (reference sequence). V gave up 1 base and J gave up 5 bases, with 5 bases separating them.

This clonotype has ten or more counts. J is TRBJ2-2 and V is TRBV27; TRBD1 might be the D (5 bases). Deletions cut 5 bases from V and 5 bases from J, with 15 bases between. The CDR3 sequence is 15 residues long. Germline V gives CDR1 MNHEY, CDR2 SMNVEV (reference sequence). CDR3 DNA sequence: TGTGCCAGCAGTCCCCTACGTGCAGGGACCGGGGAGCTGTTTTTT. Amino acids: CASSPLRAGTGELFF.

The V and J genes are TRBV19 and TRBJ2-2, with D tentatively TRBD1 or TRBD2 (5 bases each). The CDR3 extends over 15 amino acids. Looked up from germline, CDR1 is LNHDA and CDR2 is SQIVND (reference sequence). V was cut by 5 bases and J by 3 bases, with 13 bases left in between. CDR3 in amino acids: CASSPRDRYTGELFF. The CDR3 nucleotides are TGTGCCAGTAGTCCCCGGGACCGGTACACCGGGGAGCTGTTTTTT.

This clonotype was observed at least ten times. The V and J genes are TRBV11-2 and TRBJ2-2; D is uncertain. The CDR3 has 14 residues. Deletions cut 5 bases from V and 4 bases from J, with 11 bases between. Per the germline V gene, CDR1 is SGHAT and CDR2 is FQNNGV. The CDR3 DNA reads TGTGCCAGCAGCCGCTGGGCGCTCACCGGGGAGCTGTTTTTT. Translating gives CASSRWALTGELFF.

This clonotype was counted ten times or more. The chain links TRBV7-2 to TRBJ1-5; perhaps TRBD1 as D (5 bases). The CDR3 has 14 amino acids. The V gene lost 4 bases and the J gene lost 6 bases, with 13 bases spanning the gap. Per the germline V gene, CDR1 is SGHTA and CDR2 is FQGNSA. DNA of the CDR3: TGTGCCAGCAGCTATACCAGGGTACGTCAGCCCCAGCATTTT. Translation gives CASSYTRVRQPQHF.

This clonotype was detected ten times or more. The chain recombines TRBV7-2 with TRBJ2-5; 7 bases line up with TRBD2. The V gene's germline CDR1 is SGHTA and CDR2 FQGNSA. This CDR3 has 14 residues. V was clipped by 3 bases and J by 5 bases; unmatched bases: 6. The CDR3 here is CASSFGGSGETQYF. DNA of the CDR3: TGTGCCAGCAGCTTCGGGGGTAGCGGGGAGACCCAGTACTTC. Looking up the rest from reference TRBV7-2 and TRBJ2-5 gives the full variable domain: GAGVSQSPSNKVTEKGKDVELRCDPISGHTALYWYRQSLGQGLEFLIYFQGNSAPDKSGLPSDRFSAERTGGSVSTLTIQRTQQEDSAVYLCASSFGGSGETQYFGPGTRLLVL.

This clonotype was found a few times. The J gene is TRBJ1-1, the V gene TRBV20-1; D possibly corresponds to TRBD1 (5 bases). From germline, CDR1 is DFQATT and CDR2 SNEGSKA (reference sequence). Trimming took 6 bases from V and 1 from J, leaving 15 bases between them. The CDR3 totals 14 residues. CDR3 sequence reads: CSARTQLQNTEAFF. The CDR3 nucleotides read TGCAGTGCGCGGACACAACTCCAGAACACTGAAGCTTTCTTT.

Only a few counts were recorded for this clonotype. It may be a read error: a sequence one base away is much more abundant. No conserved phenylalanine or tryptophan ends this CDR3, so it is likely a read error. This sequence joins TRBV12-3 or TRBV12-4 and TRBJ1-5; no firm D call. V lost 6 bases, J lost 5 bases, and 17 bases lay in between. There are 15 residues in the CDR3. The CDR3 DNA reads TGTGCCAGCAGCTACTTAAAGCGGCTAGATCAGCCCCAGCATCTT. Translating gives CASSYLKRLDQPQHL.

This clonotype was picked up many times. This chain links TRBV7-2 with TRBJ1-3; TRBD1 matches 7 bases. V lost 7 bases to trimming and J lost 0 bases; unmatched junction nucleotides: 15. Germline CDR1 reads SGHTA; CDR2 reads FQGNSA. CDR3 length equals 18 residues. CDR3: CASIGTGTERYSGNTIYF. The CDR3 DNA reads TGTGCCAGCATCGGAACCGGGACAGAAAGATACTCTGGAAACACCATATATTTT. Filled out from reference TRBV7-2 and TRBJ1-3, the complete variable domain reads GAGVSQSPSNKVTEKGKDVELRCDPISGHTALYWYRQSLGQGLEFLIYFQGNSAPDKSGLPSDRFSAERTGGSVSTLTIQRTQQEDSAVYLCASIGTGTERYSGNTIYFGEGSWLTVV.

This clonotype was observed at least ten times. This rearrangement joins TRBV12-3 or TRBV12-4 to TRBJ1-1, with a tentative D call TRBD1 (5 bases). The V end lost 5 bases, the J end lost 0 bases, and 13 bases lay between the germline ends. The CDR3 is made up of 15 amino acids. CDR3 sequence reads: CASSPYDSLNTEAFF. The CDR3, as DNA: TGTGCCAGCAGTCCATACGACAGTCTGAACACTGAAGCTTTCTTT.

The chain employs TRBV10-3 and TRBJ2-7; 7 positions agree with TRBD1. There are 16 residues in the CDR3. The V segment lost 0 bases and the J segment 6 bases; nucleotides outside the gene matches: 11. Germline V gene data show CDR1 as ENHRY and CDR2 as SYGVKD. In DNA, the CDR3 is TGTGCCATCAGTGAGTCGATCCGGGACAGTCTAAGCGAGCAGTACTTC. As protein: CAISESIRDSLSEQYF.

This clonotype has just a few counts. This chain links TRBV15 with TRBJ1-5; D unresolved. Germline V gives CDR1 LNHNV, CDR2 YYDKDF (reference sequence). The V end was cut by 1 base, the J end by 3 bases, with 10 bases between. The CDR3 has 15 residues. The CDR3 DNA reads as TGTGCCACCAGCAGAGGCCCCAGGCTCAATCAGCCCCAGCATTTT. It is translated as CATSRGPRLNQPQHF.

This rearrangement joins TRBV6-8 to TRBJ2-4, with D unclear. Trimming shortened V by 6 bases and J by 9 bases, and 12 bases separated the two germline ends. Germline V gives CDR1 MNHGY, CDR2 SAAAGT. The CDR3 has 12 residues. CDR3 region: CASREMESIQYF. The CDR3 DNA follows: TGTGCCAGCAGGGAGATGGAAAGCATTCAGTACTTC.

There are many counts of this clonotype. The chain joins TRBV6-5 to TRBJ2-1; tentatively, D is TRBD2 (6 bases). The CDR3 sequence is 16 residues long. Trimming stripped 0 bases from V and 4 bases from J, with 13 bases between. CDR1 is MNHEY and CDR2 is SVGAGI in the germline V gene. DNA for the CDR3: TGTGCCAGCAGTTACTCAGAGGTGCGGGGTTACAATGAGCAGTTCTTC. Protein sequence: CASSYSEVRGYNEQFF.

The chain has TRBV5-4 and TRBJ2-7, with D unclear. This CDR3 comprises 13 residues. Germline V gene sequence: CDR1 SGHNT, CDR2 YYREEE (reference sequence). Deletions cut 5 bases from V and 1 base from J, with 10 bases between. The CDR3 is CASRKDGSYEQYF. The CDR3 DNA follows: TGTGCCAGCAGAAAGGACGGATCCTACGAGCAGTACTTC. The full variable domain, in which reference TRBV5-4 and TRBJ2-7 provide the parts outside the CDR3, is ETGVTQSPTHLIKTRGQQVTLRCSSQSGHNTVSWYQQALGQGPQFIFQYYREEENGRGNFPPRFSGLQFPNYSSELNVNALELDDSALYLCASRKDGSYEQYFGPGTRLTVT.

The V gene is TRBV12-5, the J gene TRBJ2-7; either TRBD1 or TRBD2 may supply D (5 bases each). The CDR3 totals 13 residues. Trimming left V 3 bases short and J 3 bases short, with 9 bases between. Germline CDR1 is LGHNT and CDR2 is FRNRAP. CDR3 sequence: CASGFGAFYEQYF. The CDR3, as DNA: TGTGCTAGTGGTTTCGGGGCCTTCTACGAGCAGTACTTC.

This clonotype has ten or more counts. The J gene is TRBJ2-3, the V gene TRBV2; tentative D call: TRBD2 (6 bases). With 5 bases removed from V and 1 base from J, the gap between germline ends came to 10 bases. Germline CDR1 is SNHLY and CDR2 is FYNNEI. The CDR3 is made up of 14 amino acids. CDR3 in DNA: TGTGCCAGCAGTTGGTGGGGGGGCACAGATACGCAGTATTTT. Its protein is CASSWWGGTDTQYF.

The rearrangement uses TRBV7-9 and TRBJ1-2, with D possibly matching TRBD1 (5 bases). Germline V gene sequence: CDR1 SEHNR, CDR2 FQNEAQ (reference sequence). Trimming shortened V by 5 bases and J by 4 bases, and 11 bases separated the two germline ends. This CDR3 has 13 residues. CDR3 sequence reads: CASSQGALYGYTF. The CDR3 DNA reads TGTGCCAGCAGCCAGGGTGCACTCTATGGCTACACCTTC.

This clonotype was counted ten times or more. This chain uses TRBV18 with TRBJ2-1; TRBD1 might be the D (6 bases). The CDR3 runs to 14 residues. Per germline, CDR1 KGHSH and CDR2 LQKENI. V lost 3 bases and J lost 6, with 12 bases in between. CDR3 residues: CASSPQGSVNEQFF. In DNA form, the CDR3 reads TGTGCCAGCTCACCCCAGGGGTCCGTCAATGAGCAGTTCTTC.

The CDR3 here is CASSLVAGTNNEQFF. The CDR3 region has the DNA TGCGCCAGCAGCTTGGTGGCAGGGACCAACAATGAGCAGTTCTTC. This chain joins TRBV5-1 and TRBJ2-1; D possibly matches TRBD1 or TRBD2 (5 bases each). The CDR3 extends over 15 amino acids. V was cut by 0 bases and J by 5 bases, with 12 bases left in between. The germline V gene has CDR1 SGHRS and CDR2 YFSETQ.

This clonotype has more than one count but fewer than ten. The chain couples TRBV30 to TRBJ1-1, with D perhaps TRBD1 (5 bases). Trimming removed 0 bases from V and 11 bases from J, with 22 bases in between. CDR3 length equals 15 residues. Germline V gives CDR1 GTSNPN, CDR2 SVGIG (reference sequence). As DNA, the CDR3 is TGTGCCTGGAGTGTACAGACCGGGGCCCAACGGCGGGCTTTCTTT. Its translation is CAWSVQTGAQRRAFF.

This clonotype was detected ten times or more. The chain combines TRBV28 with TRBJ2-1; D is uncertain. CDR1 and CDR2 from the germline V gene are MDHEN and SYDVKM. The CDR3 is 12 residues long. The V gene lost 2 bases and the J gene lost 7 bases, with 6 bases spanning the gap. The CDR3 loop reads CASSLVGNEQFF. CDR3 DNA sequence: TGTGCCAGCAGTTTAGTGGGGAATGAGCAGTTCTTC.

Concerning this clonotype: A much larger clonotype is one base distant, so this may be a read error. The CDR3 carries no conserved terminal phenylalanine or tryptophan, so it likely arises from a read error. The CDR3 coding sequence is TGTGCCAGCAGTGACAAACAGGTGAACACTGAAGCTTTCCTT. Amino acids: CASSDKQVNTEAFL. V usage is TRBV12-3 or TRBV12-4 and J usage is TRBJ1-1, with a possible D match to TRBD1 (5 bases). V was shortened by 5 bases and J by 0 bases, with 10 bases between the two germline ends. CDR3 size: 14 residues.

The chain joins TRBV10-1 to TRBJ1-4; D is perhaps TRBD1 (6 bases). CDR3 length: 15 amino acids. In germline, CDR1 is WNHNN, CDR2 SYGVQD (reference sequence). Trimming pared 6 bases from V and 5 bases from J, leaving 16 bases between. CDR3: CASSPDRRRNEKLFF. Here the CDR3 DNA reads TGCGCCAGCAGCCCTGACAGGAGAAGAAATGAAAAACTGTTTTTT.